Below, 17 T cell receptor beta chains from the same sample are listed, as sequenced in a study of blood T cell repertoires in COVID-19. Clones were sequenced by immunoSEQ multiplex PCR, and TCRdb holds only the in-frame ones, with some missing. The sample records 30,000 to 40,000 clones, 88% being singletons. The specimen sequenced was peripheral blood. These receptors all come from a human donor with active COVID-19. The donor label of this sample is uncertain.

This clone was seen a handful of times. This chain uses TRBV4-1 with TRBJ1-5, with D uncertain. CDR3 size: 14 residues. Trimming stripped 2 bases from V and 9 bases from J, with 14 bases between. Germline loops: CDR1 MGHRA, CDR2 YSYEKL. DNA of the CDR3: TGCGCCAGCAGCCAATTGGCGGGGTCCGGGCCCCAGCATTTT. Amino acid sequence: CASSQLAGSGPQHF.

This clone was picked up a small number of times. The chain is built from TRBV6-2 or TRBV6-3 and TRBJ2-3, with 7 bases identical to TRBD1. Trimming removed 3 bases from V and 2 bases from J; junction bases left unmatched: 2. The CDR3 contains 14 residues. From germline, CDR1 is MNHEY and CDR2 SVGEGT. CDR3 region: CASSYGTDTDTQYF. The CDR3 DNA reads as TGTGCCAGCAGTTATGGGACAGACACAGATACGCAGTATTTT.

The CDR3 here is CASSPGRGGIETQYF. The CDR3 coding sequence is TGCGCCAGCAGCCCCGGGAGGGGGGGGATAGAGACCCAGTACTTC. The chain uses TRBV5-1 and TRBJ2-5; 8 bases are shared with TRBD2. V lost 4 bases, J lost 4 bases, and 9 bases stayed unmatched. Germline-derived CDR1 and CDR2 are SGHRS and YFSETQ. CDR3 size: 15 residues.

This chain links TRBV28 with TRBJ1-6, with 7 bases that match TRBD1. CDR3 length: 14 amino acids. The germline gives CDR1 MDHEN, CDR2 SYDVKM. The J segment lost 10 bases and the V segment lost 5 bases, leaving 8 bases of the junction unmatched. In DNA, the CDR3 is TGTGCCAGCAGTCGACAGGGAATTCGCTCACCCCTCCACTTT. The encoded protein is CASSRQGIRSPLHF.

This CDR3 reads CASSFLAGGLNIQYF. The CDR3 DNA is TGTGCCAGCAGCTTCTTAGCGGGGGGGCTAAACATTCAGTACTTC. The rearrangement uses TRBV13 and TRBJ2-4; 11 nucleotides align to TRBD2. In germline, CDR1 is PRHDT, CDR2 FYEKMQ (reference sequence). The CDR3 contains 15 residues. The V and J ends lost 3 bases and 6 bases, in that order; junction bases with no gene match: 4.

The V gene is TRBV7-2, the J gene TRBJ1-3, with a possible D match to TRBD1 (6 bases). This CDR3 comprises 18 residues. Germline CDR1 is SGHTA and CDR2 is FQGNSA. V gave up 5 bases and J gave up 0 bases, with 20 bases separating them. DNA of the CDR3: TGTGCCAGCAGCCCCTCCTCGAGGACAGCGCGCTCTGGAAACACCATATATTTT. It translates to CASSPSSRTARSGNTIYF.

In this sample, this clone turned up once. J is TRBJ2-7 and V is TRBV19; perhaps TRBD1 as D (5 bases). This CDR3 comprises 11 residues. Between the trimmed V and J ends, which lost 8 bases and 3 bases, there was a span of 8 bases. Germline V CDR1 and CDR2: LNHDA, SQIVND (reference sequence). The CDR3 is CASGHRYEQYF. CDR3 nucleotides: TGTGCCAGTGGACACCGCTACGAGCAGTACTTC.

CDR3 nucleotide sequence: TGCGCCAGCTCACCCAGGGGGAACCAGGGTGCTGGAAACACCATATATTTT. Its translation: CASSPRGNQGAGNTIYF. The rearrangement joins TRBV5-1 to TRBJ1-3, with TRBD1 matching 7 bases. The CDR3 loop spans 17 amino acids. CDR1 SGHRS and CDR2 YFSETQ come from the germline V gene. J lost 2 bases, V lost 7 bases, and 15 bases had no gene match. The full variable domain, with the rest looked up from reference TRBV5-1 and TRBJ1-3, is KAGVTQTPRYLIKTRGQQVTLSCSPISGHRSVSWYQQTPGQGLQFLFEYFSETQRNKGNFPGRFSGRQFSNSRSEMNVSTLELGDSALYLCASSPRGNQGAGNTIYFGEGSWLTVV.

The V and J genes are TRBV5-4 and TRBJ1-1; the D gene is possibly TRBD1 (6 bases). Germline loops: CDR1 SGHNT, CDR2 YYREEE (reference sequence). The germline V and J ends were trimmed by 4 bases and 8 bases, with 18 bases remaining between them. This CDR3 spans 14 amino acids. CDR3 sequence: CASSLQQGSLEAFF. CDR3 DNA sequence: TGTGCCAGCAGCCTTCAACAGGGTTCCCTGGAAGCTTTCTTT.

This clone was detected once. V and J are TRBV6-2 or TRBV6-3 and TRBJ2-7, with 8 bases fitting TRBD1. Germline lookup yields CDR1 MNHEY and CDR2 SVGEGT. The junction had 4 bases not matched to a gene; V was cut back by 6 bases and J by 0 bases. This CDR3 is 14 amino acids long. CDR3 region: CASRYRGSSYEQYF. The CDR3 nucleotides read TGTGCCAGCAGATACAGGGGGAGCTCCTACGAGCAGTACTTC.

The chain is built from TRBV6-5 and TRBJ1-2; the match to TRBD1 covers 12 bases. This CDR3 is 15 amino acids long. J was trimmed by 5 bases and V by 6 bases; bases with no gene match: 7. Germline V gene data show CDR1 as MNHEY and CDR2 as SVGAGI. The CDR3 DNA sequence: TGTGCCAGCAGCGCCGGGACAGGGGGCCGGTATGGCTACACCTTC. This codes for CASSAGTGGRYGYTF.

The chain has TRBV13 and TRBJ2-1; 14 positions match TRBD2. The CDR3 sequence is 15 residues long. In germline, CDR1 is PRHDT, CDR2 FYEKMQ (reference sequence). Trimming took 4 bases from V and 7 from J; bases not matched to a gene: 3. The CDR3 bases are TGTGCCAGCAGCTCTAGACTAGCGGGAGGGAATGAGCAGTTCTTC. Residues: CASSSRLAGGNEQFF.

The chain has TRBV5-6 and TRBJ2-6; D might be TRBD1 (5 bases). Germline CDR1 is SGHDT and CDR2 is YYEEEE. CDR3 length equals 18 residues. The germline V and J ends were trimmed by 2 bases and 0 bases, with 15 bases remaining between them. The CDR3 spells CASSLQVLVNSGANVLTF. In nucleotides, the CDR3 is TGTGCCAGCAGCTTACAGGTACTGGTAAACTCTGGGGCCAACGTCCTGACTTTC. The complete variable domain, with remaining parts taken from reference TRBV5-6 and TRBJ2-6, reads DAGVTQSPTHLIKTRGQQVTLRCSPKSGHDTVSWYQQALGQGPQFIFQYYEEEERQRGNFPDRFSGHQFPNYSSELNVNALLLGDSALYLCASSLQVLVNSGANVLTFGAGSRLTVL.

The chain uses TRBV19 and TRBJ2-1; 11 bases align to TRBD2. The junction had 3 bases not matched to a gene; V was cut back by 3 bases and J by 8 bases. The CDR3 has 14 amino acids. The germline V gene encodes CDR1 LNHDA and CDR2 SQIVND (reference sequence). CDR3 sequence reads: CASSIGTSGYEQFF. In nucleotides, the CDR3 is TGTGCCAGTAGTATTGGGACTAGCGGTTATGAGCAGTTCTTC.

V gene TRBV18 combines with J gene TRBJ1-5; no firm D call. The CDR3 sequence is 15 residues long. From germline, CDR1 is KGHSH and CDR2 LQKENI. Trimming took off 0 bases at V and 1 base at J, with 7 bases between the two ends. CDR3 in amino acids: CASSPPGGSNQPQHF. The CDR3 DNA reads TGTGCCAGCTCACCACCGGGAGGCAGCAATCAGCCCCAGCATTTT.

This chain joins TRBV4-3 and TRBJ2-1; D unresolved. Germline V lookup: CDR1 LGHNA, CDR2 YSLEER. This CDR3 is 15 amino acids long. Trimming pared 4 bases from V and 5 bases from J, leaving 15 bases between. The DNA of the CDR3 is TGCGCCAGCAGCCCTGCCGTATCCAAGCACAATGAGCAGTTCTTC. Its translation: CASSPAVSKHNEQFF.

The chain employs TRBV27 and TRBJ2-2, with a possible D match to TRBD1 (6 bases). The CDR3 consists of 17 residues. The germline V gene has CDR1 MNHEY and CDR2 SMNVEV (reference sequence). V dropped 4 bases and J dropped 6 bases, with 21 bases sitting between them. The CDR3 reads CASSSGQPTGAAGELFF. As DNA, the CDR3 is TGTGCCAGCAGTTCTGGACAGCCAACGGGTGCGGCCGGGGAGCTGTTTTTT.